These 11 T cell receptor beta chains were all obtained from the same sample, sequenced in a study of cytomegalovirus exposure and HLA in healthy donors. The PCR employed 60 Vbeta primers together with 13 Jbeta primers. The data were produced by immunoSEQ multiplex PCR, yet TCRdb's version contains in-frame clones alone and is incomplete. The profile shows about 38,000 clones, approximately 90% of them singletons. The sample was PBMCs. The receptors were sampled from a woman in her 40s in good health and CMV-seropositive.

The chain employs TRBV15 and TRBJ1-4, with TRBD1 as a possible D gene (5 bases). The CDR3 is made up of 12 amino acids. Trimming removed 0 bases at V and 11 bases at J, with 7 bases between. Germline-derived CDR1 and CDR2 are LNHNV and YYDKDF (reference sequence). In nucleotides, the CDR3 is TGTGCCACCAGCAGAGATCGGGGGAAACTGTTTTTT. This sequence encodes CATSRDRGKLFF.

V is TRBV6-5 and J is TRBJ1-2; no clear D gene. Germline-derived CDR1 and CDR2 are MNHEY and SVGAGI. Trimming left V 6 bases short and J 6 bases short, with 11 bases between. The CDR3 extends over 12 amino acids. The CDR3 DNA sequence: TGTGCCAGCAGCCTTGAGGGCAATGGCTACACCTTC. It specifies CASSLEGNGYTF.

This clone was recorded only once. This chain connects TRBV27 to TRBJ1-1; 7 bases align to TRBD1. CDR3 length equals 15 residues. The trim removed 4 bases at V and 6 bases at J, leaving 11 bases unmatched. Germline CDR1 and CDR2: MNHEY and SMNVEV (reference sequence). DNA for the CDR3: TGTGCCAGCAGTTCACCCTCTCAGGGGGGAGCTGAAGCTTTCTTT. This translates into CASSSPSQGGAEAFF.

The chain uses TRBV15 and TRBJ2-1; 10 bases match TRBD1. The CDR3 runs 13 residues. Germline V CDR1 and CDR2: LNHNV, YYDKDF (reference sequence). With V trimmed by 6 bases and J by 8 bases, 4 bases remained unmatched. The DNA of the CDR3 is TGTGCCACCAGAGGGGACAGGGGCGATGAGCAGTTCTTC. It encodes CATRGDRGDEQFF.

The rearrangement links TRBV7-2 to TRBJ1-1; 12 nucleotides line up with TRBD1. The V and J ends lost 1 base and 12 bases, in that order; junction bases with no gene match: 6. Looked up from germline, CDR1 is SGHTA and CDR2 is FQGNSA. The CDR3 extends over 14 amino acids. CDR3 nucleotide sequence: TGTGCCAGCAGCTTAGGGGGGGGACAGGGGGCGACTTTCTTT. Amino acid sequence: CASSLGGGQGATFF.

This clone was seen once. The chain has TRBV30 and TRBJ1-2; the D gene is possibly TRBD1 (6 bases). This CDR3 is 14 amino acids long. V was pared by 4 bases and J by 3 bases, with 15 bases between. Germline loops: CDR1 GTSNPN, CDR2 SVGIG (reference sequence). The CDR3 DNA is TGTGCCTGGACTCCGTCGGACAGCGACTATGGCTACACCTTC. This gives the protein CAWTPSDSDYGYTF.

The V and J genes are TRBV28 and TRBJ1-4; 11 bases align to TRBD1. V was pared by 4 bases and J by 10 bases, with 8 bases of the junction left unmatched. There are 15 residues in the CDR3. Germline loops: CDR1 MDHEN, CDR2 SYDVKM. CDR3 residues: CASSSPGQGVAKLFF. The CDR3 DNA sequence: TGTGCCAGCAGTTCTCCGGGACAGGGGGTAGCAAAACTGTTTTTT.

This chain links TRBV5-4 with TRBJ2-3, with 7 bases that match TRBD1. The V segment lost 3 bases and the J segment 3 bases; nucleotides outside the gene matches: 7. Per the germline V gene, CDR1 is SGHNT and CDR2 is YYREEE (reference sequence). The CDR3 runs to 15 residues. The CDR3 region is CASSSDRDHTDTQYF. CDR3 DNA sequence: TGTGCCAGCAGCTCAGACAGGGATCATACAGATACGCAGTATTTT.

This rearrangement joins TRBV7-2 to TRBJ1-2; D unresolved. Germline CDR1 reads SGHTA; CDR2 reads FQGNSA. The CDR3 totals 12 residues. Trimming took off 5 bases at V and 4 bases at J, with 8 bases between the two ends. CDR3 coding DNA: TGTGCCAGCAGCCCCACGGGCTATGGCTACACCTTC. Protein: CASSPTGYGYTF.

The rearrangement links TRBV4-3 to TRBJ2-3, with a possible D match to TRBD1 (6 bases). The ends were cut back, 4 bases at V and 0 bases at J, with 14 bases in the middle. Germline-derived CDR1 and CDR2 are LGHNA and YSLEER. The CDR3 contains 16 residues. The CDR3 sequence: CASSPKDSASTDTQYF. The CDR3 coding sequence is TGCGCCAGCAGCCCTAAGGACAGCGCTAGCACAGATACGCAGTATTTT.

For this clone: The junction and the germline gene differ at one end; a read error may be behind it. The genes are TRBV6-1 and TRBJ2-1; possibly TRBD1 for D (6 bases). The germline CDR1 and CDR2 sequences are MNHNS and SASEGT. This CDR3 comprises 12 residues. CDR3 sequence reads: CASRGGRDKILF. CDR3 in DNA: TGTGCCAGCAGGGGTGGTCGGGACAAAATTCTCTTC.